This T cell receptor beta chain was recorded in a study of blood T cells in healthy people across ages. Overall study findings and caveats: PBMCs left unsorted prevented a conclusive naive versus antigen-experienced comparison.

About this clonotype: Its antigen is still unknown.

CDR3 length: 15 amino acids. Germline CDR1 reads MNHNS; CDR2 reads SASEGT. V dropped 9 bases and J dropped 1 base, with 18 bases sitting between them. The individuals who served as donors were healthy Caucasians living in Russia, aged about 6 to 95. Through a sample-barcoded 5' primer and a J-beta primer mix, a second PCR was run for roughly 6 to 11 cycles. Each cDNA molecule received a tag from a template-switch adaptor that had 12 random nucleotides. A single record per CDR3 protein comes from TCRdb applying MiXCR to the 5' RACE reads. The data contain 1.5 million to 2 million distinct CDR3 sequences, 39% of them singletons.

The receptor's source is a human donor in good health. The rearrangement links TRBV6-1 to TRBJ2-5; a weak D match, TRBD2 (5 bases). The sequenced material came from blood. The CDR3 reads CASRRTPGIQETQYF. The CDR3 bases are TGTGCCAGTAGACGTACTCCGGGGATCCAAGAGACCCAGTACTTC.